This T cell receptor beta chain was obtained from a study of blood T cell repertoires in COVID-19 (dated by TCRdb to between 2020 and 2021). Turning to the overall study: Samples covering the acute and convalescent phases of COVID-19 were provided by collaborators in the United States, Italy and Spain. The prospective study material was composed of cDNA or gDNA derived from T cells, B-cell-depleted T cells, or PBMCs. Deeply sampled blood TCRbeta repertoires from subjects exposed to, actively infected with, or recovered from COVID-19 were included in the dataset. The repertoires were made available in a free public database intended to serve as a resource for research on the immune response to SARS-CoV-2. The samples were drawn from two sources: the first 160 participants of the ongoing ImmuneRACE study, and 1,254 subjects contributed by 6 global collaborators. The sample metadata nearly always contained a de-identified subject ID, COVID-19 status, age in years and sex. HLA class I and class II types, where available, came from metadata supplied by the sample provider rather than from assay-based typing. The research as a whole found: Clinical and demographic metadata were provided uncurated, with the amount varying by source and participant.

TCRbeta CDR3 regions were amplified from genomic DNA by means of the immunoSEQ Assay, a bias-controlled multiplex PCR. As for the original processing: The number of nucleated cells in each sample was estimated by amplification of reference gene primers within the assay. To quantify the absolute abundance of each unique TCRbeta CDR3 rearrangement, sequence reads were collapsed and filtered. For each sample, productive Simpson clonality was calculated by taking the square root of Simpson's diversity index across productive rearrangements. Not all clones reach the TCRdb copy of this immuneACCESS table, which keeps in-frame sequences only. Checked studies attribute under half of the gap to unresolved V genes and leave the rest unexplained. V, J and clone size were drawn from that table, and D and trimming were deduced from the DNA. Within this sample are about 240,000 clones, with about 90% of them counted one time only. 7.2% of the sample is held by the ten biggest clonotypes.

With respect to this clone: Its antigen specificity is not known. Base qualities are not recorded, but no much larger clone differs from it by a single base.

Samples from volunteer blood donors who had recovered from COVID-19 were contributed by a second Seattle source. The collaborating institutions used their own protocols to collect whole blood in K2EDTA tubes. For TCRbeta analysis, collaborator samples were shipped as frozen whole blood, as isolated PBMCs, or as DNA extracted from either sample type. According to the germline V gene (reference sequence), CDR1 reads LNHDA and CDR2 reads SQIVND. The CDR3 runs 13 residues from the cysteine to the phenylalanine. Of the read, only the CDR3 DNA is kept; its 39 bases are in frame from base 1. Cut back by 5 bases and 5 bases, the V and J ends lie 12 bases apart.

The specimen was peripheral blood. The rearrangement combines TRBV19 with TRBJ1-2, with the D gene call left open. The TCR sequence derives from a man between 60 and 75 years old who had recovered from COVID-19. The encoded CDR3 is CASSPREGYGYTF. The nucleotides read TGTGCCAGTAGTCCCCGAGAGGGATATGGCTACACCTTC.